The clone carrying this TCR beta chain was seen only a few times. The antigen is undetermined. These data come from a study of cytomegalovirus exposure and HLA in healthy donors. Overall study: Caucasian-associated ancestry cluster membership applied to approximately 80% of around 400 genotyped donors. Study findings and constraints: In a later analysis, HLA-C alleles had the fewest associated TCRs, DRB1 alleles the most.

The PCR employed 60 Vbeta primers together with 13 Jbeta primers. The data were produced by immunoSEQ multiplex PCR, yet TCRdb's version contains in-frame clones alone and is incomplete. In the table there are 80,000 to 95,000 clones, roughly 69% of which are singletons. Sequencing used PBMCs. This clonotype was obtained from a woman in her twenties or thirties in good health and CMV-seronegative.

CDR3 in amino acids: CASSLLGVMAEAFF. CDR3 DNA sequence: TGCGCCAGCAGCTTGCTAGGGGTTATGGCTGAAGCTTTCTTT. V is TRBV5-1 and J is TRBJ1-1, with TRBD1 as a possible D gene (5 bases). CDR3 size: 14 residues. Trimming removed 1 base at V and 6 bases at J, with 13 bases between. Per germline, CDR1 SGHRS and CDR2 YFSETQ.